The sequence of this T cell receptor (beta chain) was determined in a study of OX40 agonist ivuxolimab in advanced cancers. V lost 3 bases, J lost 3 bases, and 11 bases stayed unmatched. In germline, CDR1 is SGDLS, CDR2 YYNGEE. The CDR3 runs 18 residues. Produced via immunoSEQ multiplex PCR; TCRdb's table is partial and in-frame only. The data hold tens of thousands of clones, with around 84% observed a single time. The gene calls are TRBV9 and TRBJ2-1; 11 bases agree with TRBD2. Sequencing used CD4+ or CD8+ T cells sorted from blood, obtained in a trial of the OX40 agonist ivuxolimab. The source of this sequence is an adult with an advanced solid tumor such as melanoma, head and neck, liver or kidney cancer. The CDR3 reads CASSDPSGGPRDYNEQFF. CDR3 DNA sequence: TGTGCCAGCAGCGACCCTAGCGGGGGGCCTCGAGACTACAATGAGCAGTTCTTC.